A single sample is the source of the 2 T cell receptor beta chains below, sequenced in a study of CD4 T cells in relation to SARS-CoV-2 and coronaviruses. Only in-frame clones appear in the TCRdb table, and some are missing; sequencing was by immunoSEQ multiplex PCR. The sample lists under 50,000 clones; roughly 90% were seen once. Sequenced input: memory CD4+ T cells from PBMCs. These receptors were taken from an adult with COVID-19.

The V and J genes are TRBV3-1 (or the pseudogene TRBV3-2) and TRBJ2-5, with D possibly being TRBD2 (6 bases). CDR3 size: 16 residues. V was cut by 4 bases and J by 5 bases, with 20 bases left in between. Germline V gene data show CDR1 as LGHDT and CDR2 as YNNKEL (reference sequence). CDR3 in amino acids: CASSPLSQGGWETQYF. CDR3 coding DNA: TGTGCCAGCAGCCCCCTTTCGCAGGGAGGATGGGAGACCCAGTACTTC.

V and J are TRBV18 and TRBJ2-3, with D unclear. The V gene lost 3 bases and the J gene lost 3 bases, with 10 bases spanning the gap. The germline gives CDR1 KGHSH, CDR2 LQKENI. This CDR3 spans 14 amino acids. The DNA for the CDR3 is TGTGCCAGCTCACCCCCGGCGGCTACAGATACGCAGTATTTT. It yields the protein CASSPPAATDTQYF.